This T cell receptor (beta chain) was documented in a study of control samples from healthy donors and cancer patients. The CDR3 sequence is 14 residues long. From germline, CDR1 is SEHNR and CDR2 FQNEAQ (reference sequence). V lost 0 bases, J lost 4 bases, and 9 bases lay in between. Assay: immunoSEQ multiplex PCR; the TCRdb copy retains only in-frame clones and omits some. In the table there are about 98,000 clones, 79% of which are singletons. The chain joins TRBV7-9 to TRBJ1-2; D perhaps matches TRBD1 (5 bases). Sequencing used blood. The receptor's source is a woman in her twenties or thirties in good health. CDR3 DNA: TGTGCCAGCAGCTTAGCCGACAGACTCTATGGCTACACCTTC. Its translation is CASSLADRLYGYTF.